The TCR beta chain described here comes from a study of technical replicates of blood from a handful of donors. Here immunoSEQ multiplex PCR was the method, and the copy in TCRdb shows in-frame clones only, minus some. The sample carries under 85,000 clones, roughly 97% recorded once. The CDR3 loop spans 14 amino acids. V lost 3 bases to trimming and J lost 4 bases; unmatched junction nucleotides: 3. Germline values: CDR1 KGHSH, CDR2 LQKENI. The genes are TRBV18 and TRBJ2-3; TRBD1 matches 8 bases. This sequence originates from a human donor in good health. The material sequenced was T cells isolated from PBMCs. This chain's CDR3 is CASSPVDRADTQYF. CDR3 sequence (DNA): TGTGCCAGCTCACCCGTGGACAGGGCAGATACGCAGTATTTT.